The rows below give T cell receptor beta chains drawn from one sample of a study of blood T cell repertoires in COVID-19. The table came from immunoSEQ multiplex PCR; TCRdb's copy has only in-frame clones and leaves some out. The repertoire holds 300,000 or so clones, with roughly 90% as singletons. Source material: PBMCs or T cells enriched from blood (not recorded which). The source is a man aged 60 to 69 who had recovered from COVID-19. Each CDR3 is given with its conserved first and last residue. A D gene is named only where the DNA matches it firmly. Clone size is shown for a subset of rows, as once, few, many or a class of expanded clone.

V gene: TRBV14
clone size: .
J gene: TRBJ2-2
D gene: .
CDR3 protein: CASSPRTAGELFF
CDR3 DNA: TGTGCCAGCAGCCCCCGGACAGCCGGGGAGCTGTTTTTT

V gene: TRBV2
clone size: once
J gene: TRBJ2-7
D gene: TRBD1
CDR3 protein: CASSRDRGYEQYF
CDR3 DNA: TGTGCCAGCAGTCGGGACAGGGGTTACGAGCAGTACTTC

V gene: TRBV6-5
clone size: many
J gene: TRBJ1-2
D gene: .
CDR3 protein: CASIPDRGAGYTF
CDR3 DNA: TGTGCCAGCATTCCGGATCGGGGGGCTGGCTACACCTTC

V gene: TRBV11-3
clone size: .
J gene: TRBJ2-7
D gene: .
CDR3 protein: CASTELVGSYEQYF
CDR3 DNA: TGTGCCAGCACGGAACTAGTCGGCTCCTACGAGCAGTACTTC

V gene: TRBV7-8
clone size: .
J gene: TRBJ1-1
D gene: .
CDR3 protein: CASSLAHMMNTEAFF
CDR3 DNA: TGTGCCAGCAGCTTAGCGCACATGATGAACACTGAAGCTTTCTTT

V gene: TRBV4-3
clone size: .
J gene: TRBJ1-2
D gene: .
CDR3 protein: CASSLTQGAYYGYTF
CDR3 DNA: TGCGCCAGCAGCCTCACACAGGGAGCATACTATGGCTACACCTTC

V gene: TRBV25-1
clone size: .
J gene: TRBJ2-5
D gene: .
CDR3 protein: CASSQTLANQETQYF
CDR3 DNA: TGTGCCAGCAGTCAAACCCTAGCGAACCAAGAGACCCAGTACTTC

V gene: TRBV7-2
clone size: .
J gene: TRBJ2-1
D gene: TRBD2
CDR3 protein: CATEGTSGLNEQFF
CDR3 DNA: TGTGCCACGGAGGGGACTAGCGGCCTGAATGAGCAGTTCTTC

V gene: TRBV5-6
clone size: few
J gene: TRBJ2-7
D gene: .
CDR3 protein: CASSLAAVPSRQYF
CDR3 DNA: TGTGCCAGCAGCTTGGCCGCAGTTCCCTCAAGGCAGTACTTC

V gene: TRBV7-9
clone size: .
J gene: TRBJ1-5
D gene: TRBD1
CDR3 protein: CASSLGGQGTQPQHF
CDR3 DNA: TGTGCCAGCAGCTTAGGAGGACAGGGCACTCAGCCCCAGCATTTT

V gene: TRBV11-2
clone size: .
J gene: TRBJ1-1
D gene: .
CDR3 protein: CASSLGRGFGEAFF
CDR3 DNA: TGTGCCAGCAGCTTAGGTCGAGGGTTTGGTGAAGCTTTCTTT

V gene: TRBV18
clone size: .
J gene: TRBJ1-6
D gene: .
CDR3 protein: CASSLGSGDSPLHF
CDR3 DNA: TGTGCCAGCTCCTTGGGGTCAGGGGATTCACCCCTCCACTTT

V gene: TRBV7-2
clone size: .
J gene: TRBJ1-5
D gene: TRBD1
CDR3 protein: CASSLGQGNQPQHF
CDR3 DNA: TGTGCCAGCAGCCTAGGACAGGGCAATCAGCCCCAGCATTTT

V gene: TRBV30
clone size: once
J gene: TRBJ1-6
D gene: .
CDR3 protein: CAWSDSRVSPLHF
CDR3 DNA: TGTGCCTGGTCAGACAGTCGAGTTTCACCCCTCCACTTT

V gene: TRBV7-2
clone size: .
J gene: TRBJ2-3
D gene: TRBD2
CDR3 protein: CASSSRGLAETDTQYF
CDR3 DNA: TGTGCCAGCAGCTCGAGAGGACTAGCCGAGACAGATACGCAGTATTTT

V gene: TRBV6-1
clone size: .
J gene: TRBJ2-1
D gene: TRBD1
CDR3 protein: CASSESGTGTYNEQFF
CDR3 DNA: TGTGCCAGCAGTGAATCCGGGACAGGGACCTACAATGAGCAGTTCTTC

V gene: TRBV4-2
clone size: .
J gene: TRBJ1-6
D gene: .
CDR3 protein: CASSQDGSSYNSPLHF
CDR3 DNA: TGTGCCAGCAGCCAAGATGGGAGCTCCTATAATTCACCCCTCCACTTT

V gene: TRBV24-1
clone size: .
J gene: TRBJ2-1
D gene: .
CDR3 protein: CATSRLWEDEQFF
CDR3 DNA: TGTGCCACCAGTCGGTTGTGGGAGGATGAGCAGTTCTTC

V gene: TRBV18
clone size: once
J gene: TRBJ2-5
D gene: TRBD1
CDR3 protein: CASSPIRGQETQYF
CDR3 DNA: TGTGCCAGCTCACCAATCAGGGGGCAAGAGACCCAGTACTTC

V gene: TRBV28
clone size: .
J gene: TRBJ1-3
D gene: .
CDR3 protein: CASSLYSLHSGNTIYF
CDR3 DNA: TGTGCCAGCAGTTTATACAGTCTCCACTCTGGAAACACCATATATTTT

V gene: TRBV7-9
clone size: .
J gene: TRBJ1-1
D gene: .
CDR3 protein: CASSLELVEAFF
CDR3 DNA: TGTGCCAGCAGCTTAGAGCTCGTAGAAGCTTTCTTT

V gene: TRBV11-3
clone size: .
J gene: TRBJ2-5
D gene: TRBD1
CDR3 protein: CASTPTPRDSRLYF
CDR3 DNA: TGTGCCAGCACGCCGACCCCCCGGGACAGCCGTTTGTACTTC

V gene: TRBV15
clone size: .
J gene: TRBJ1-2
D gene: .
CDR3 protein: CATSRDVRENYGYTF
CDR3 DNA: TGTGCCACCAGCAGAGATGTTCGGGAGAACTATGGCTACACCTTC

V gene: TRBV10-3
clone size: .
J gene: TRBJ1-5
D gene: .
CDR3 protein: CAIGQNNQPQHF
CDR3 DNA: TGTGCCATCGGACAGAACAATCAGCCCCAGCATTTT

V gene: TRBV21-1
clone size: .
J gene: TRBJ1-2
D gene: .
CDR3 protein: CASSKFGAIPGQPFYGYTF
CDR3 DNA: TGTGCCAGCAGCAAATTTGGGGCTATTCCGGGACAGCCATTCTATGGCTACACCTTC

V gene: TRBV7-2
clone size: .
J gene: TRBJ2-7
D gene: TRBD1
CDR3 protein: CASSPLTGVGYEQYF
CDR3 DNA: TGTGCCAGCAGCCCACTGACAGGGGTCGGCTACGAGCAGTACTTC

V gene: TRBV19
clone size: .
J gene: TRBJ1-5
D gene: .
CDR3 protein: CASSGRNQPQHF
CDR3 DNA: TGTGCCAGTAGCGGTCGCAATCAGCCCCAGCATTTT

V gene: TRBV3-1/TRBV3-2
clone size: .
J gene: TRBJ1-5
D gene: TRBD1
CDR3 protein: CASSQDRADQPQHF
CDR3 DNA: TGTGCCAGCAGTCAGGACAGGGCGGATCAGCCCCAGCATTTT

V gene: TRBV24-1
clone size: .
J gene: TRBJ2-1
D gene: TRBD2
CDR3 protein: CATSDGGRRHEQFF
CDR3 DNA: TGTGCCACCAGTGACGGCGGGAGGAGGCATGAGCAGTTCTTC

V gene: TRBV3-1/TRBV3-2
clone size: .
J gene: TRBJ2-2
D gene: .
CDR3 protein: CASSLSVRTGELFF
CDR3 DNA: TGTGCCAGCAGCCTCAGTGTCAGAACCGGGGAGCTGTTTTTT

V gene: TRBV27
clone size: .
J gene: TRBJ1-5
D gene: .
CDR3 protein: CASSYSSNQPQHF
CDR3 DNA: TGTGCCAGCTCGTATTCTAGCAATCAGCCCCAGCATTTT

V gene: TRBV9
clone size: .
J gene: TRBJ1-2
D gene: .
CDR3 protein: CASSDGGSSPVGYTF
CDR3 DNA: TGTGCCAGCAGCGACGGCGGGTCCTCCCCGGTGGGCTACACCTTC

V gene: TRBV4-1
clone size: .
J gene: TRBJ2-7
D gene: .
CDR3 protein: CASSQASGLDSQYF
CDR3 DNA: TGCGCCAGCAGCCAAGCCAGCGGGCTGGACTCGCAGTACTTC

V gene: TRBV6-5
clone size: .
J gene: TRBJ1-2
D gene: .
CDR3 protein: CASSYWSGTANYGYTF
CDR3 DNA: TGTGCCAGCAGTTACTGGTCCGGGACTGCTAACTATGGCTACACCTTC

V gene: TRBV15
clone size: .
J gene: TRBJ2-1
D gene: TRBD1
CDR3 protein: CATRRDRGTYNEQFF
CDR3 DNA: TGTGCCACCAGGAGGGACAGGGGAACCTACAATGAGCAGTTCTTC

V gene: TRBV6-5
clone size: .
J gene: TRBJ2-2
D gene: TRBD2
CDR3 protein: CASSFLRGFNTGELFF
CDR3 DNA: TGTGCCAGCAGTTTTTTGCGGGGGTTTAACACCGGGGAGCTGTTTTTT

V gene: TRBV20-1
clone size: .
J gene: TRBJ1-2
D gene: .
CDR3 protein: CSAPGFGGYTF
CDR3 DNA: TGCAGTGCCCCAGGGTTCGGCGGCTACACCTTC

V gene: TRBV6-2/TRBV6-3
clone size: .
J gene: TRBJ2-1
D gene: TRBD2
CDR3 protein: CASSKPRTSGLSSYNEQFF
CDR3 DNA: TGTGCCAGCAGCAAACCCAGGACTAGCGGGTTGAGCTCCTACAATGAGCAGTTCTTC

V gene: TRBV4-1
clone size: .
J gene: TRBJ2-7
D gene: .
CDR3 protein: CASSQDPPARVHEQYF
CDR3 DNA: TGCGCCAGCAGCCAAGATCCCCCTGCCAGGGTCCACGAGCAGTACTTC

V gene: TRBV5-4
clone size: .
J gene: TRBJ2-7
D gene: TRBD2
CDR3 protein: CASSPGGGYEQYF
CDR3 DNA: TGTGCCAGCAGCCCCGGCGGGGGGTACGAGCAGTACTTC

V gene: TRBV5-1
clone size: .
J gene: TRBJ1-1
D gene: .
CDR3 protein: CASSLVGSVGGVAFF
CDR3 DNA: TGCGCCAGCAGCTTGGTAGGGTCGGTTGGAGGGGTAGCTTTCTTT

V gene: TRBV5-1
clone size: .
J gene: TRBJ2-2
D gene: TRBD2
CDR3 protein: CASSSGGSSSIGELFF
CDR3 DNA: TGCGCCAGCAGCTCCGGCGGGAGTTCTTCTATCGGGGAGCTGTTTTTT